A single sample gave rise to the 19 T cell receptor beta chains below, sequenced in a study of CD8+ T cells in alopecia areata. Investigators isolated RNA and reverse transcribed it into cDNA to act as the sequencing template. Data came from immunoSEQ multiplex PCR; TCRdb stores just in-frame clones and leaves some out. The sample is made up of about 110,000 clones, none counted only once. Sequencing input: lesional skin. The receptors originated from a C3H/HeJ mouse with alopecia areata. The MHC haplotype of the strain is H2-k.

As regards this clone: These gene names are mouse names. The read finishes 4 residues shy of the CDR3 end, and the germline J gene is used to complete it. V usage is TRBV1 and J usage is TRBJ2-1; D might be TRBD1 (6 bases). Per the germline V gene, CDR1 is NSQYPW and CDR2 is LRSPGD (reference sequence). CDR3 length equals 16 residues. V was clipped by 1 base and J by 3 bases, with 13 bases between them. CDR3 amino acids: CTCSAVSGAAYAEQFF. The CDR3 DNA, read in part, is TGCACCTGCAGTGCAGTCTCAGGGGCAGCCTATGCT.

This clone turned up a few times. Gene names and germline match the mouse. The read terminates 4 residues before the CDR3 end, so the remaining end is supplied by the germline J gene. The rearrangement links TRBV13-2 to TRBJ2-7; D may be TRBD2 (7 bases). CDR3 length: 15 amino acids. V was cut by 2 bases and J by 0 bases, with 12 bases left in between. Germline V gene data show CDR1 as NNHNN and CDR2 as SYGAGS (reference sequence). The CDR3 bases that were read are TGTGCCAGCGGTGAGGAGGGGGGGAGCTCCTAT. Its translation is CASGEEGGSSY. The complete CDR3 protein is CASGEEGGSSYEQYF.

This clone was seen only a few times. Gene names and germline match the mouse. The read is 4 residues too short to cover the CDR3 end, so that end is filled in from the germline J gene. The chain links TRBV19 to TRBJ2-4; maybe TRBD2 (6 bases). The ends were cut back, 3 bases at V and 2 bases at J, with 10 bases in the middle. CDR3 length: 14 residues. Germline CDR1 FNHDT, CDR2 SITEND (reference sequence). CDR3 DNA, as far as it was read: TGTGCCAGCAGTACCGGGGGGTTTCAAAAC. This codes for CASSTGGFQN. The full CDR3 sequence reads CASSTGGFQNTLYF.

Of note for this clone: Gene names follow the mouse nomenclature. The missing CDR3 end, 4 residues past where the read stops, is filled in from the germline J gene. Other DNA sequences from this sample encode an identical CDR3 as well. The chain uses TRBV13-3 and TRBJ1-2, with 10 bases aligning to TRBD1. V was clipped by 2 bases and J by 3 bases; unmatched bases: 4. This CDR3 is 15 amino acids long. Germline CDR1 NNHDY, CDR2 SYVADS. The CDR3 reads CASSERGTGDSDYTF. The sequenced CDR3 bases are TGTGCCAGCAGTGAGAGGGGGACAGGGGACTCC.

This clone has a handful of counts. Mouse germline and gene names are used. The CDR3 end lies 4 residues beyond the end of the read and is filled in from the germline J gene. This chain connects TRBV13-1 to TRBJ2-1, with a possible D match to TRBD1 (6 bases). Germline V gene lookup returns CDR1 NSHNY and CDR2 SYGAGN. Trimming took 8 bases from V and 3 from J, leaving 12 bases between them. The CDR3 is 13 residues long. This CDR3 reads CASPGQIYAEQFF. CDR3 bases read: TGTGCCAGTCCCGGACAGATCTATGCT.

For this clone: Genes here carry mouse names. Coverage ceases 4 residues before the CDR3 finishes, and the germline J gene fills in the end. The chain has TRBV1 and TRBJ2-5; 7 bases align to TRBD1. The germline V gene encodes CDR1 NSQYPW and CDR2 LRSPGD (reference sequence). V dropped 3 bases and J dropped 0; count of bases not matched to a gene: 6. CDR3 length: 16 residues. The sequenced part of the CDR3 DNA is TGCACCTGCAGTGCCTCGACAGGGTTTAACCAAGAC. This codes for CTCSASTGFNQD. The entire CDR3 reads CTCSASTGFNQDTQYF.

In this sample, this clone turned up many times. Gene names are the mouse ones. The read halts 4 residues ahead of the CDR3 end, with the missing end drawn from the germline J gene. V is TRBV13-3 and J is TRBJ2-3; D unresolved. The V end was cut by 5 bases, the J end by 0 bases, with 4 bases between. Looked up from germline, CDR1 is NNHDY and CDR2 is SYVADS. The CDR3 spans 12 residues. CDR3 DNA (partial): TGTGCCAGCAGACTAAGTGCAGAA. The encoded protein is CASRLSAE. The full CDR3 reads CASRLSAETLYF.

This clone came up a few times. Genes here carry mouse names. The read halts 4 residues ahead of the CDR3 end, with the missing end drawn from the germline J gene. V usage is TRBV13-3 and J usage is TRBJ1-1; D is unresolved. CDR1 is NNHDY, CDR2 SYVADS, per germline. Deletions cut 4 bases from V and 4 bases from J, with 11 bases between. The CDR3 is made up of 13 amino acids. The CDR3 is CASSSPTATEVFF. CDR3 DNA (partial): TGTGCCAGCAGTTCCCCGACTGCCACA.

On this clone: The protein TCRdb lists differs from the translation of the DNA at residue 13; the protein given here is translated from the DNA itself. Germline and genes here are mouse. The sequence runs out 3 residues before the end of the CDR3; the remainder is reconstructed from the germline J gene. The chain joins TRBV13-1 to TRBJ1-3; D is perhaps TRBD1 (6 bases). This CDR3 contains 16 residues. Germline CDR1 is NSHNY and CDR2 is SYGAGN. V lost 0 bases and J 2 bases, leaving 12 bases between the germline ends. The CDR3 reads CASSDAFRDTGNTLYF. The DNA read from the CDR3 is TGTGCCAGCAGTGATGCCTTCCGGGACACTGGAAATACG.

Worth noting for this clone: Mouse gene names apply. The read ends 4 residues before the CDR3 terminus; that terminus is restored from the germline J gene. The V call is TRBV1, the J call TRBJ2-7, with D tentatively TRBD2 (6 bases). CDR1 is NSQYPW and CDR2 is LRSPGD in the germline V gene (reference sequence). This CDR3 spans 15 amino acids. The covered CDR3 bases are TGCACCTGCAGTGCAGATGTCCTGGGGAGATAT. This translates into CTCSADVLGRY. The complete CDR3 reads CTCSADVLGRYEQYF.

The table lists this clone with a few counts. Gene names denote mouse genes. The read terminates 4 residues before the CDR3 end, so the remaining end is supplied by the germline J gene. This chain joins TRBV19 and TRBJ2-5; weak D call: TRBD1 (6 bases). CDR1 FNHDT and CDR2 SITEND come from the germline V gene (reference sequence). The CDR3 contains 14 residues. The CDR3 is CASSIGQGSDTQYF. The CDR3 bases that were read are TGTGCCAGCAGTATAGGGCAGGGGAGCGAC.

As for this clone: These gene names are mouse names. Read sequence stops 4 residues before the CDR3 end, and the germline J gene provides the missing end. The chain couples TRBV13-3 to TRBJ2-5; possibly TRBD1 for D (5 bases). With 6 bases removed from V and 0 bases from J, the gap between germline ends came to 11 bases. CDR1 and CDR2 (germline): NNHDY, SYVADS. The CDR3 loop spans 14 amino acids. Incomplete CDR3 DNA: TGTGCCAGCAATCTGACAGTTAACCAAGAC. Translation gives CASNLTVNQD. The full CDR3 reads CASNLTVNQDTQYF.

This clone has just a few counts. Germline and genes: mouse. The CDR3 region is CASSAPTGGYYAEQFF. CDR3 DNA (partial): TGTGCTAGCAGTGCCCCGACTGGGGGCTACTATGCT. The chain employs TRBV17 and TRBJ2-1, with 9 bases identical to TRBD2. The DNA ends 4 residues before the CDR3 does, and the rest of the CDR3 is filled in from the germline J gene. Per the germline V gene, CDR1 is MNHDT and CDR2 is YYDKIL. The CDR3 is 16 amino acids. V shed 5 bases and J 2 bases; nucleotides not matched to a gene: 7.

As for this clone: Germline and genes here are mouse. Sequencing ends 4 residues short of the CDR3 end; the germline J gene provides the rest. V gene TRBV13-1 combines with J gene TRBJ2-5, with a weak D call TRBD1 (5 bases). The CDR3 runs to 15 residues. The germline CDR1 and CDR2 sequences are NSHNY and SYGAGN. Trimming took 2 bases from V and 0 from J, leaving 10 bases between them. The covered CDR3 bases are TGTGCCAGCAGTGACAGGGAGAGAAACCAAGAC. This translates into CASSDRERNQD. The full-length CDR3 reads as CASSDRERNQDTQYF.

This clone came up a few times. Gene names are the mouse ones. The read ends 4 residues before the CDR3 terminus; that terminus is restored from the germline J gene. The V and J genes are TRBV13-3 and TRBJ2-3, with D unresolved. The CDR3 runs to 15 residues. Looked up from germline, CDR1 is NNHDY and CDR2 is SYVADS. V was clipped by 3 bases and J by 0 bases, with 11 bases between them. The sequenced CDR3 bases are TGTGCCAGCAGTGCACGACTTTTTAGTGCAGAA. It yields the protein CASSARLFSAE. The full CDR3 protein reads CASSARLFSAETLYF.

Turning to this clone: Gene labels here are mouse ones. The read ends 4 residues early relative to the CDR3; the germline J gene fills the gap. This chain uses TRBV13-3 with TRBJ2-7; 10 positions match TRBD2. This CDR3 comprises 15 residues. The junction had 5 bases not matched to a gene; V was cut back by 2 bases and J by 3 bases. CDR1 is NNHDY and CDR2 is SYVADS in the germline V gene. CDR3 amino acids: CASSEAGGAIYEQYF. CDR3 bases read: TGTGCCAGCAGTGAGGCTGGGGGGGCGATCTAT.

This clone occurred a few times. Gene and germline names: mouse. The read ends 4 residues shy of where the CDR3 ends; the end is completed using the germline J gene. The rearrangement uses TRBV13-2 and TRBJ2-2; 7 nucleotides align to TRBD1. CDR3 size: 15 residues. The ends lost 0 bases at V and 3 bases at J; junction bases unmatched: 2. Germline-derived CDR1 and CDR2 are NNHNN and SYGAGS (reference sequence). The CDR3 protein is CASGDARGYTGQLYF. The covered CDR3 bases are TGTGCCAGCGGTGATGCCAGGGGGTACACCGGG.

As for this clone: The genes and germline here are from mouse. The read stops 4 residues short of the end of the CDR3; the missing end is completed from the germline J gene. J is TRBJ2-1 and V is TRBV13-2; 11 bases match TRBD2. There are 15 residues in the CDR3. The V gene's germline CDR1 is NNHNN and CDR2 SYGAGS (reference sequence). The sequenced part of the CDR3 DNA is TGTGCCAGCGGGGATACTGGGGGGGCGCGCGCT. Its translation: CASGDTGGARA. The CDR3 in full is CASGDTGGARAEQFF.

In its sample, this clone was seen a few times. Gene names are mouse gene names. The read halts 4 residues ahead of the CDR3 end, with the missing end drawn from the germline J gene. The chain uses TRBV17 and TRBJ2-1; 12 bases map to TRBD2. CDR3 size: 19 residues. Germline V gives CDR1 MNHDT, CDR2 YYDKIL. V lost 0 bases to trimming and J lost 0 bases; unmatched junction nucleotides: 6. This chain's CDR3 is CASSRDLGTGGSNYAEQFF. Incomplete CDR3 DNA: TGTGCTAGCAGTAGAGATCTCGGGACTGGGGGGTCTAACTATGCT.